Following are 15 T cell receptor beta chains from one sample sequenced in a study of blood T cell repertoires in COVID-19. TCRdb's copy holds only in-frame clones and misses some; the assay was immunoSEQ multiplex PCR. The sample contains around 260,000 clones, 91% of which appear only once. Sequenced sample: peripheral blood. The source is a woman younger than 45 with COVID-19, enrolled during active disease.

The chain combines TRBV2 with TRBJ1-5, with D maybe TRBD1 (6 bases). The CDR3 totals 15 residues. CDR1 and CDR2 (germline): SNHLY, FYNNEI. The ends were cut back, 2 bases at V and 6 bases at J, with 14 bases in the middle. CDR3 amino acids: CASSELNRVGQPQHF. The CDR3 nucleotides read TGTGCCAGCAGTGAATTAAACAGGGTCGGTCAGCCCCAGCATTTT.

The genes are TRBV5-4 and TRBJ2-2; TRBD1 agrees at 7 bases. V shed 4 bases and J 0 bases; nucleotides not matched to a gene: 3. CDR1 is SGHNT, CDR2 YYREEE, per germline (reference sequence). The CDR3 sequence is 15 residues long. The CDR3 is CASSRGGPNTGELFF. Here the CDR3 DNA reads TGTGCCAGCAGCCGAGGGGGCCCGAACACCGGGGAGCTGTTTTTT.

The chain carries TRBV12-3 or TRBV12-4 and TRBJ2-2, with D uncertain. V was cut by 3 bases and J by 7 bases, with 9 bases left in between. The CDR3 length is 13 residues. The CDR3 spells CASSFRHGGELFF. The CDR3 DNA is TGTGCCAGCAGTTTCCGACACGGCGGGGAGCTGTTTTTT.

The CDR3 bases are TGTGCCAGCTCACCATCGGGGATTAGCAATCAGCCCCAGCATTTT. Translation gives CASSPSGISNQPQHF. The chain carries TRBV18 and TRBJ1-5; D is ambiguous. The germline CDR1 and CDR2 sequences are KGHSH and LQKENI. CDR3 length: 15 amino acids. V lost 2 bases, J lost 0 bases, and 8 bases lay in between. The variable domain in full, completed from reference TRBV18 and TRBJ1-5, reads NAGVMQNPRHLVRRRGQEARLRCSPMKGHSHVYWYRQLPEEGLKFMVYLQKENIIDESGMPKERFSAEFPKEGPSILRIQQVVRGDSAAYFCASSPSGISNQPQHFGDGTRLSIL.

V and J are TRBV7-8 and TRBJ2-1, with D unclear. Trimming removed 2 bases from V and 2 bases from J, with 7 bases in between. The CDR3 is 14 residues long. Germline-derived CDR1 and CDR2 are SGHVS and FQNEAQ. CDR3 bases: TGTGCCAGCAGCTTAACCAGCGCCTACAATGAGCAGTTCTTC. Translating gives CASSLTSAYNEQFF.

This clone was seen more than once but under ten times. V usage is TRBV21-1 and J usage is TRBJ2-7; TRBD1, the D gene given by the table, was not confirmed from the DNA. TRBV21-1 is recorded as a pseudogene. This CDR3 comprises 14 residues. The chain's CDR3 is CASSDRDRAHEQYF. Here the CDR3 DNA reads TGTGCCAGCAGCGACCGGGACAGGGCCCACGAGCAGTACTTC.

This rearrangement joins TRBV4-2 to TRBJ2-1; possible D gene TRBD2, 6 bases. The CDR3 covers 17 residues. Germline values: CDR1 LGHNA, CDR2 YNFKEQ. Trimming removed 0 bases at V and 3 bases at J, with 15 bases between. The CDR3 loop is CASSQDQLASLYNEQFF. Written as DNA, the CDR3 is TGTGCCAGCAGCCAAGATCAGCTAGCGAGCCTCTACAATGAGCAGTTCTTC.

The V and J genes are TRBV30 and TRBJ2-7; 8 bases are shared with TRBD2. Looked up from germline, CDR1 is GTSNPN and CDR2 is SVGIG (reference sequence). The CDR3 runs 16 residues. Unmatched junction bases numbered 13, after V lost 0 bases and J lost 6 bases. The CDR3 protein is CAWSVHRASGPTEQYF. The CDR3 DNA reads TGTGCCTGGAGTGTACACCGCGCTAGCGGGCCGACCGAGCAGTACTTC.

This chain connects TRBV6-5 to TRBJ1-2; no definite D call. This CDR3 comprises 13 residues. Trimming cost V 8 bases and J 0 bases, with 10 bases left between them. Germline CDR1 MNHEY, CDR2 SVGAGI. Here the CDR3 DNA reads TGTGCCAGCGGGGAGGGATCTAACTATGGCTACACCTTC. Translating it yields CASGEGSNYGYTF.

V usage is TRBV4-2 and J usage is TRBJ2-5, with 10 bases that match TRBD1. The germline CDR1 and CDR2 sequences are LGHNA and YNFKEQ. V shed 2 bases, J shed 2 bases, and the junction held 5 bases outside the gene matches. The CDR3 loop spans 16 amino acids. The CDR3 DNA reads TGTGCCAGCAGCCAAACCGGGACAGGGGATCAAGAGACCCAGTACTTC. Translation gives CASSQTGTGDQETQYF.

This rearrangement joins TRBV19 to TRBJ1-2, with 9 nucleotides matching TRBD1. V gave up 3 bases and J gave up 5 bases; unmatched junction bases: 1. Germline loops: CDR1 LNHDA, CDR2 SQIVND (reference sequence). This CDR3 comprises 13 residues. CDR3 in DNA: TGTGCCAGTAGTATCGGGACAGGGTATGGCTACACCTTC. This codes for CASSIGTGYGYTF.

The chain has TRBV15 and TRBJ2-1; 7 bases map to TRBD2. V shed 0 bases, J shed 0 bases, and the junction held 5 bases outside the gene matches. CDR3 size: 17 residues. Germline CDR1 LNHNV, CDR2 YYDKDF (reference sequence). CDR3 in amino acids: CATSRDRGGSSYNEQFF. Written as DNA, the CDR3 is TGTGCCACCAGCAGAGATCGGGGCGGGAGCTCCTACAATGAGCAGTTCTTC.

V is TRBV5-6 and J is TRBJ1-1; 7 nucleotides match TRBD1. This CDR3 region has 15 residues. The J segment lost 0 bases and the V segment lost 5 bases, leaving 7 bases of the junction unmatched. CDR1 and CDR2 (germline): SGHDT, YYEEEE. This chain's CDR3 is CASSSSTGMNTEAFF. CDR3 nucleotide sequence: TGTGCCAGCAGTTCATCGACAGGGATGAACACTGAAGCTTTCTTT.

V gene TRBV12-5 combines with J gene TRBJ2-3, with 12 bases fitting TRBD2. Germline loops: CDR1 LGHNT, CDR2 FRNRAP. J was trimmed by 4 bases and V by 1 base; bases with no gene match: 3. The CDR3 consists of 16 residues. The CDR3 protein is CASGLGLAGGADTQYF. CDR3 in DNA: TGTGCTAGTGGTTTGGGGCTAGCGGGAGGGGCAGATACGCAGTATTTT.

The J gene is TRBJ1-1, the V gene TRBV10-2, with D possibly being TRBD1 (6 bases). This CDR3 contains 18 residues. Deletions cut 1 base from V and 2 bases from J, with 20 bases between. Germline CDR1 WSHSY, CDR2 SAAADI. CDR3 nucleotides: TGCGCCAGCAGTGAGTTGTTAGGGGGAACGGTGGGAAACACTGAAGCTTTCTTT. This gives the protein CASSELLGGTVGNTEAFF.